This T cell receptor beta chain is from a study of shared clonotypes between healthy human individuals. Study-wide background: A donor's plate count was three for CD4 naive and three for CD4 memory; CD8 naive had two and CD8 memory one.

Every one of the donors was a Caucasian adult that lived in Nashville, Tennessee. Germline V gene sequence: CDR1 MNHNS, CDR2 SASEGT. V gave up 8 bases and J gave up 5 bases, with 15 bases separating them. This CDR3 has 13 residues. Clones were read by immunoSEQ multiplex PCR, and TCRdb kept only the in-frame ones, dropping some. The sample consists of roughly 2.4 million clones, about 94% of them appearing once. The TCR was taken from a man aged 18 to 29 in good health. The chain combines TRBV6-1 with TRBJ1-1; D gene unclear. Sequenced material: naive CD4+ T cells sorted from blood. The subset: CD45RA+ positively selected. The CDR3 DNA reads TGTGCCAGCCTGGCCAACCTGGGAACTGAAGCTTTCTTT. This translates into CASLANLGTEAFF.